This TCR beta chain emerged from a study of tumor-infiltrating lymphocytes in glioblastoma multiforme. Points from the study as a whole: Detected clone frequencies may not reflect cell counts, being RNA-based.

Three nested ARM-PCR rounds with V-beta and C-beta primers built TCRB libraries. A C-beta primer primed TCRB cDNA from about 0.45 ug RNA. TCRdb re-called the multiplex PCR reads through MiXCR, storing one row per CDR3 protein. The sample consists of tens of thousands of distinct CDR3 sequences, more than 55% of them appearing once. Points on this clonotype: The antigen is undetermined.

CDR1 and CDR2 from the germline V gene are SGHAT and FQNNGV. The V and J ends lost 4 bases and 8 bases, in that order; junction bases with no gene match: 8. This CDR3 contains 16 residues. This clonotype originated in a male donor with glioblastoma. The chain recombines TRBV11-2 with TRBJ2-1; 13 positions match TRBD2. The sequencing sample was made of brain tumor tissue. CDR3 in amino acids: CASSSRTSGSLDEQFF. In nucleotides, the CDR3 is TGTGCCAGCAGCTCCCGGACTAGCGGGAGTTTAGATGAGCAGTTCTTC.